The next 14 T cell receptor beta chains were all read from a single sample in a study of T cell responses to AZD1222 COVID-19 vaccine (dated by TCRdb to 2020 to 2023). Taken with the paper, the label for time point translates to: about 28 days (+/-7) after the second vaccine dose. Explained via the paper, the treatment or condition label denotes: meningococcal conjugate vaccine given as trial control. Library prep was done by the immunoSEQ multiplex PCR assay. This immuneACCESS table, as held by TCRdb, lists in-frame sequences with V and J called but not all clones. Of the missing ones, under half trace to an unresolved V gene in checked studies; the others have no known cause. The sample table records about 140,000 clones; approximately 85% of these occur just once. The ten largest account for 5.4% of the sample. The starting material was peripheral blood, obtained 28 days after the second dose of the MenACWY control vaccine. These TCRs come from an adult who received the MenACWY meningococcal vaccine as a control.

The chain joins TRBV9 to TRBJ2-1; unclear D gene. Between the trimmed V and J ends, which lost 4 bases and 2 bases, there was a span of 10 bases. Germline CDR1 is SGDLS and CDR2 is YYNGEE. The CDR3 has 14 amino acids. The CDR3 protein is CASSPVRPYNEQFF. The CDR3 region has the DNA TGTGCCAGCAGCCCCGTAAGGCCCTACAATGAGCAGTTCTTC.

The CDR3 DNA reads TGTGCCAGCTCACCAGGGGGGTCTGGGGCCAACGTCCTGACTTTC. Translated: CASSPGGSGANVLTF. This chain joins TRBV18 and TRBJ2-6; D may be TRBD2 (6 bases). V lost 2 bases, J lost 1 base, and 6 bases lay in between. The length of the CDR3 is 15 residues. Germline V lookup: CDR1 KGHSH, CDR2 LQKENI.

This chain uses TRBV9 with TRBJ1-1, with D perhaps matching TRBD1 (6 bases). CDR1 and CDR2 from the germline V gene are SGDLS and YYNGEE. The CDR3 length is 13 residues. V was shortened by 3 bases and J by 5 bases, with 11 bases between the two germline ends. The DNA of the CDR3 is TGTGCCAGCAGCGCCACAGGGTGGACTGAAGCTTTCTTT. Protein sequence: CASSATGWTEAFF.

The rearrangement links TRBV6-5 to TRBJ1-2; TRBD1 is a possible D gene (6 bases). The germline gives CDR1 MNHEY, CDR2 SVGAGI. V lost 2 bases and J 2 bases, leaving 12 bases between the germline ends. The CDR3 is made up of 15 amino acids. The CDR3 DNA is TGTGCCAGCAGTTACCGGTCGGACAGAAACTATGGCTACACCTTC. Encoded protein: CASSYRSDRNYGYTF.

The rearrangement joins TRBV11-3 to TRBJ2-6; D uncertain. V shed 1 base and J shed 2 bases, with 6 bases lying between them. The germline gives CDR1 SGHNT, CDR2 YENEEA. The CDR3 runs to 15 residues. The CDR3 loop is CASSLAGAGANVLTF. The CDR3, as DNA: TGTGCCAGCAGCTTAGCTGGGGCTGGGGCCAACGTCCTGACTTTC.

The chain links TRBV6-5 to TRBJ2-3; the D is unclear. This CDR3 comprises 15 residues. Germline V gene sequence: CDR1 MNHEY, CDR2 SVGAGI. The germline V and J ends were trimmed by 6 bases and 0 bases, with 13 bases remaining between them. CDR3 residues: CASRTLQVSTDTQYF. In nucleotides, the CDR3 is TGTGCCAGCAGAACCTTACAAGTTAGCACAGATACGCAGTATTTT.

This rearrangement joins TRBV7-3 to TRBJ2-5, with 10 bases aligning to TRBD2. The germline CDR1 and CDR2 sequences are SGHTA and FQGTGA. With V trimmed by 5 bases and J by 5 bases, 5 bases remained unmatched. This CDR3 has 14 residues. The CDR3: CASSPGTSEETQYF. CDR3 DNA: TGTGCCAGCAGCCCAGGGACTAGCGAGGAGACCCAGTACTTC.

This clone was detected once. The gene calls are TRBV27 and TRBJ1-4, with a possible D match to TRBD1 (5 bases). CDR1 MNHEY and CDR2 SMNVEV come from the germline V gene (reference sequence). V was shortened by 8 bases and J by 7 bases, with 14 bases between the two germline ends. The CDR3 has 13 amino acids. CDR3 region: CASGMIDSEKLFF. DNA for the CDR3: TGTGCCAGCGGGATGATAGACAGTGAAAAACTGTTTTTT.

The chain recombines TRBV11-3 with TRBJ2-5; D not certain. The CDR3 length is 14 residues. Trimming left V 1 base short and J 4 bases short, with 10 bases between. CDR1 and CDR2 (germline): SGHNT, YENEEA. As DNA, the CDR3 is TGTGCCAGCAGCTTAGGTTCCGTCGGAGAGACCCAGTACTTC. As protein: CASSLGSVGETQYF. Full variable domain (rest looked up from reference TRBV11-3 and TRBJ2-5): EAGVVQSPRYKIIEKKQPVAFWCNPISGHNTLYWYLQNLGQGPELLIRYENEEAVDDSQLPKDRFSAERLKGVDSTLKIQPAELGDSAVYLCASSLGSVGETQYFGPGTRLLVL.

This CDR3 is CASSPPSSHGNTIYF. The CDR3 nucleotides are TGTGCCAGCTCACCACCCTCCAGCCATGGAAACACCATATATTTT. This chain links TRBV18 with TRBJ1-3; D gene ambiguous. The CDR3 contains 15 residues. Germline values: CDR1 KGHSH, CDR2 LQKENI. V was shortened by 0 bases and J by 3 bases, with 9 bases between the two germline ends. The entire variable domain, with the rest obtained from reference TRBV18 and TRBJ1-3, is as follows: NAGVMQNPRHLVRRRGQEARLRCSPMKGHSHVYWYRQLPEEGLKFMVYLQKENIIDESGMPKERFSAEFPKEGPSILRIQQVVRGDSAAYFCASSPPSSHGNTIYFGEGSWLTVV.

V usage is TRBV4-2 and J usage is TRBJ2-7, with D possibly being TRBD2 (6 bases). Trimming took 4 bases from V and 2 from J, leaving 18 bases between them. The V gene's germline CDR1 is LGHNA and CDR2 YNFKEQ. The CDR3 spans 16 residues. The chain's CDR3 is CASSRDWSGGPYEQYF. In nucleotides, the CDR3 is TGTGCCAGCAGCCGCGATTGGTCCGGAGGGCCCTACGAGCAGTACTTC.

The chain uses TRBV19 and TRBJ1-6; D gene ambiguous. The germline V gene encodes CDR1 LNHDA and CDR2 SQIVND (reference sequence). V lost 0 bases and J lost 6, with 6 bases in between. This CDR3 has 14 residues. CDR3 loop: CASSIDRFNSPLHF. CDR3 bases: TGTGCCAGTAGTATAGACAGATTTAATTCACCCCTCCACTTT.

This chain links TRBV9 with TRBJ1-2; D is unclear. This CDR3 is built from 16 residues. The V end was cut by 0 bases, the J end by 2 bases, with 14 bases between. CDR1 SGDLS and CDR2 YYNGEE come from the germline V gene. CDR3 nucleotides: TGTGCCAGCAGCGTAGGTACCCCTCACCAGAACTATGGCTACACCTTC. This sequence encodes CASSVGTPHQNYGYTF.

The V and J genes are TRBV6-5 and TRBJ1-1; tentative D call: TRBD1 (6 bases). The CDR3 loop spans 15 amino acids. From germline, CDR1 is MNHEY and CDR2 SVGAGI. Between the trimmed V and J ends, which lost 6 bases and 0 bases, there was a span of 14 bases. For the CDR3, the DNA is TGTGCCAGCAGCTTAAACAGGGATTTGAACACTGAAGCTTTCTTT. Protein sequence: CASSLNRDLNTEAFF.